This is a list of T cell receptor beta chains from one sample in a study of human T cells and chemical hapten exposure. TCRdb reprocessed the 5' RACE reads with MiXCR, giving one entry per CDR3 protein. The sample consists of 110,000 or so distinct CDR3 sequences, around a fifth of them appearing once. The receptors derive from a human donor in good health. Both conserved end residues are part of each CDR3. D genes are given only for firm matches. Rows give clone size only sometimes, using once, few, many, or a class for an expanded clone.

clone size	V gene	J gene	D gene	CDR3 DNA	CDR3 protein
few	TRBV28	TRBJ1-2	.	TGTGCCAGCAGTTTGTACAGGGCGAGCAAATCTAACTATGGCTACACCTTC	CASSLYRASKSNYGYTF
few	TRBV9	TRBJ2-5	.	TGTGCCAGCAGCGTAGCTACGAGTACCCAAGAGACCCAGTACTTC	CASSVATSTQETQYF
few	TRBV5-4	TRBJ1-1	TRBD1	TGTGCCAGCAGCTTTGCGGGACAGCCTGAAGCTTTCTTT	CASSFAGQPEAFF
.	TRBV5-1	TRBJ2-3	TRBD2	TGCGCCAGCAGCTCGACGACTAGCGGGAGAACAGATACGCAGTATTTT	CASSSTTSGRTDTQYF
.	TRBV11-2	TRBJ2-7	.	TGTGCCAGCAGCCACGGGCGGGGGCAATCCTACGAGCAGTACTTC	CASSHGRGQSYEQYF
.	TRBV24-1	TRBJ1-1	.	TGTGCCACCAGTGATCCGGGGATACCTGAAGCTTTCTTT	CATSDPGIPEAFF
few	TRBV6-6	TRBJ1-2	.	TGTGCCAGCACCCTCGCGGGGGGCCAAGGGTCGGCCTATGGCTACACCTTC	CASTLAGGQGSAYGYTF
few	TRBV7-2	TRBJ1-6	.	TGTGCCAGCAGCTTTCAAAATTCACCCCTCCACTTT	CASSFQNSPLHF
.	TRBV30	TRBJ2-5	TRBD2	TGTGCCTGGAGTCCTACACGGACTAGCGGGAGGAACCAAGAGACCCAGTACTTC	CAWSPTRTSGRNQETQYF
.	TRBV12-3/TRBV12-4	TRBJ2-7	.	TGTGCCAGTCGGCCTTCCTGGGCAGATCCTTACGAGCAGTACTTC	CASRPSWADPYEQYF
.	TRBV20-1	TRBJ2-5	.	TGCAGTGCTAGCGGCGGGGAACAGACCCAGTACTTC	CSASGGEQTQYF
few	TRBV3-1	TRBJ2-1	TRBD2	TGTGCCAGCAGCCAAGACCACTTTAGCGGGGGATCCTACAATGAGCAGTTCTTC	CASSQDHFSGGSYNEQFF
.	TRBV9	TRBJ1-1	TRBD1	TGTGCCAGCAGCGTCCGACAGGGCACTGAAGCTTTCTTT	CASSVRQGTEAFF
.	TRBV27	TRBJ2-1	.	TGTGCCAGCCCAAACCTTTCCGCGCCGAACCGCAATGAGCAGTTCTTC	CASPNLSAPNRNEQFF
few	TRBV6-5	TRBJ1-1	.	TGTGCCAGCAGTTCAACGGGGGGACATTACACTGAAGCTTTCTTT	CASSSTGGHYTEAFF
.	TRBV27	TRBJ2-3	.	TGTGCCAGCAGTTTGTGGGGGCCCACAGATACGCAGTATTTT	CASSLWGPTDTQYF
.	TRBV4-1	TRBJ2-3	TRBD2	TGCGCCAGCAGCCTTTCCGGGACTAGCGGGAGCGCAGATACGCAGTATTTT	CASSLSGTSGSADTQYF
.	TRBV14	TRBJ2-7	.	TGTGCCAGCAGCCAAGAGCTCGGGCACGGCTACGAGCAGTACTTC	CASSQELGHGYEQYF
few	TRBV28	TRBJ1-1	.	TGTGCCAGCAGTCCAATGACTGAAGCTTTCTTT	CASSPMTEAFF
few	TRBV28	TRBJ1-5	TRBD1	TGTGCCAGTTGCCAGGGGGCTTGGCTTCAGCCCCAGCATTTT	CASCQGAWLQPQHF
.	TRBV9	TRBJ2-2	.	TGTGCCAGCAGCCCGACGAGGAACAGCGGGGAGCTGTTTTTT	CASSPTRNSGELFF
few	TRBV7-3	TRBJ2-5	.	TGTGCCAGCAGCCAAAACAGGCAAGAGACCCAGTACTTC	CASSQNRQETQYF
many	TRBV20-1	TRBJ1-5	.	TGCAGTGCGAAGACCTCCCTGGCCCAGCATTTT	CSAKTSLAQHF
few	TRBV28	TRBJ1-1	TRBD1	TGTGCCAGCAGTTTAACAGGGGGTTTCCCCACTGAAGCTTTCTTT	CASSLTGGFPTEAFF
few	TRBV7-9	TRBJ1-6	TRBD1	TGTGCCAGCACCCTCGTCCCCCTCGGACAGGCTTATAATTCACCCCTCCACTTT	CASTLVPLGQAYNSPLHF
.	TRBV9	TRBJ1-1	.	TGTGCCAGCAGCGTAGCGTGGGGTTCCGGCACTGAAGCTTTCTTT	CASSVAWGSGTEAFF
many	TRBV5-1	TRBJ1-4	.	TGCGCCAGTAGGACGGATAATGAAAAACTGTTTTTT	CASRTDNEKLFF
once	TRBV28	TRBJ1-1	TRBD1	TGTGCCAGCAGTTCGCCCCCGGGACAGGGGGCCACTGAAGCTTTCTTT	CASSSPPGQGATEAFF
.	TRBV5-1	TRBJ2-2	.	TGCGCCAGCAGCTTACAGGAAAACACCGGGGAGCTGTTTTTT	CASSLQENTGELFF
few	TRBV28	TRBJ1-1	.	TGTGCCAGCAGGGGGTATCCCGAAGCTTTCTTT	CASRGYPEAFF
few	TRBV20-1	TRBJ1-3	TRBD1	TGCAGTGCTGCCTCAGGGGGCTGGTCTGGAAACACCATATATTTT	CSAASGGWSGNTIYF